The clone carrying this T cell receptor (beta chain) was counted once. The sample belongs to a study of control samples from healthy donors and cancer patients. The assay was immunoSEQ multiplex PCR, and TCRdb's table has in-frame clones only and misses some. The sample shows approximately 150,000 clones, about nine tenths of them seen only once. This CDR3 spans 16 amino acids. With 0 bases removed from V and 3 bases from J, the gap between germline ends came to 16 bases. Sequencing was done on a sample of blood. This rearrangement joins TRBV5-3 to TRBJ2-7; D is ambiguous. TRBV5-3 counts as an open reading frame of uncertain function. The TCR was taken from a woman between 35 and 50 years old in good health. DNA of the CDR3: TGTGCCAGAAGCTTGGCGGTTGGCGTCTCCCTCTACGAGCAGTACTTC. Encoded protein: CARSLAVGVSLYEQYF.